Each of the 30 T cell receptor beta chains below was sequenced from the same sample in a study of T cell responses to AZD1222 COVID-19 vaccine. The method was immunoSEQ multiplex PCR; TCRdb's version includes in-frame clones alone and lacks a portion of them. The table lists fewer than 200,000 clones, 92% of them singletons. The source material was peripheral blood, sampled on day 0 of MenACWY control vaccination. These TCRs come from an adult in good health.

Only a few counts were recorded for this clone. This chain connects TRBV29-1 to TRBJ1-4; D is ambiguous. There are 11 residues in the CDR3. V lost 3 bases, J lost 7 bases, and 6 bases lay in between. CDR1 is SQVTM, CDR2 ANQGSEA, per germline. This chain's CDR3 is CSVEIGEKLFF. CDR3 DNA sequence: TGCAGCGTTGAGATCGGTGAAAAACTGTTTTTT.

The chain has TRBV5-1 and TRBJ2-7; tentative D call: TRBD1 (6 bases). Germline V gives CDR1 SGHRS, CDR2 YFSETQ. CDR3 length equals 13 residues. V was trimmed by 1 base and J by 6 bases, leaving 11 bases between them. CDR3 residues: CASSLITGIEQYF. DNA of the CDR3: TGCGCCAGCAGCTTGATAACAGGGATCGAGCAGTACTTC.

The chain joins TRBV12-3 or TRBV12-4 to TRBJ2-1; D unresolved. There are 12 residues in the CDR3. V dropped 1 base and J dropped 4 bases, with 2 bases sitting between them. The CDR3 is CASSLDYNEQFF. The CDR3 coding sequence is TGTGCCAGCAGTTTAGATTACAATGAGCAGTTCTTC.

J is TRBJ1-2 and V is TRBV27; 9 bases line up with TRBD1. This CDR3 comprises 15 residues. In germline, CDR1 is MNHEY, CDR2 SMNVEV (reference sequence). Trimming removed 2 bases from V and 7 bases from J; junction bases left unmatched: 8. CDR3 amino acids: CASSLKGTGLSGYTF. The CDR3 DNA reads TGTGCCAGCAGTTTAAAGGGGACAGGGCTCTCTGGCTACACCTTC.

Here the CDR3 reads CASSTTSGGNEQFF. CDR3 DNA: TGTGCCAGCAGCACGACTAGCGGGGGTAATGAGCAGTTCTTC. This chain joins TRBV4-2 and TRBJ2-1; TRBD2 agrees at 12 bases. V was clipped by 5 bases and J by 7 bases; unmatched bases: 3. Germline V gene sequence: CDR1 LGHNA, CDR2 YNFKEQ. This CDR3 region has 14 residues.

The V gene is TRBV3-1 (or the pseudogene TRBV3-2), the J gene TRBJ1-2; D not resolved. The CDR3 is 14 amino acids. Germline loops: CDR1 LGHDT, CDR2 YNNKEL (reference sequence). V shed 1 base and J shed 4 bases, with 10 bases lying between them. The CDR3 DNA reads TGTGCCAGCAGCCAAGTGCGGGGTCCCTATGGCTACACCTTC. Its translation is CASSQVRGPYGYTF.

The CDR3 loop reads CASSLTLAGGAYNEQFF. The CDR3 DNA sequence: TGTGCCAGCAGTTTGACTTTAGCGGGAGGAGCCTACAATGAGCAGTTCTTC. The chain couples TRBV27 to TRBJ2-1; 10 bases map to TRBD2. The ends lost 3 bases at V and 2 bases at J; junction bases unmatched: 7. Germline V gene data show CDR1 as MNHEY and CDR2 as SMNVEV (reference sequence). The CDR3 contains 17 residues.

The chain carries TRBV5-5 and TRBJ2-1; weak D call: TRBD2 (6 bases). This CDR3 is built from 14 residues. Trimming removed 4 bases from V and 6 bases from J, with 14 bases in between. Germline CDR1 is SGHKS and CDR2 is YYEKEE (reference sequence). In DNA form, the CDR3 reads TGTGCCAGCAGCCTTATGGGGGACTCCAATGAGCAGTTCTTC. It is translated as CASSLMGDSNEQFF.

The chain uses TRBV14 and TRBJ1-1; 9 bases agree with TRBD1. Germline V gene lookup returns CDR1 SGHDN and CDR2 FVKESK. The CDR3 runs to 18 residues. J gave up 5 bases and V 1 base, and 14 bases lay outside the gene matches. CDR3 DNA sequence: TGTGCCAGCAGCCAAGGAAGAGGCAGGAGGGACAGGGCGACTGAAGCTTTCTTT. Translation: CASSQGRGRRDRATEAFF.

CDR3 DNA: TGCGCCAGCAGCGTGTCCGGGACAACTAATGAAAAACTGTTTTTT. Translated, it gives CASSVSGTTNEKLFF. The chain uses TRBV5-1 and TRBJ1-4; D unclear. Germline lookup yields CDR1 SGHRS and CDR2 YFSETQ. The CDR3 totals 15 residues. The V end lost 4 bases, the J end lost 0 bases, and 10 bases lay between the germline ends.

The chain employs TRBV19 and TRBJ1-3, with D hard to call. Trimming stripped 6 bases from V and 1 base from J, with 10 bases between. The CDR3 length is 14 residues. Germline V lookup: CDR1 LNHDA, CDR2 SQIVND (reference sequence). The chain's CDR3 is CASSIGSSGNTIYF. The DNA of the CDR3 is TGTGCCAGTAGCATCGGGAGTTCTGGAAACACCATATATTTT. The variable domain in full, completed from reference TRBV19 and TRBJ1-3, reads DGGITQSPKYLFRKEGQNVTLSCEQNLNHDAMYWYRQDPGQGLRLIYYSQIVNDFQKGDIAEGYSVSREKKESFPLTVTSAQKNPTAFYLCASSIGSSGNTIYFGEGSWLTVV.

This chain uses TRBV28 with TRBJ1-3; D gene ambiguous. CDR1 and CDR2 from the germline V gene are MDHEN and SYDVKM. There are 12 residues in the CDR3. Trimming removed 6 bases from V and 4 bases from J, with 7 bases in between. CDR3 residues: CASRPPGNTIYF. The CDR3 DNA is TGTGCCAGCAGGCCGCCGGGAAACACCATATATTTT.

The chain uses TRBV6-2 or TRBV6-3 and TRBJ1-6; D gene ambiguous. The V end was cut by 6 bases, the J end by 14 bases, with 11 bases between. CDR1 is MNHEY and CDR2 is SVGEGT in the germline V gene. CDR3 length: 11 amino acids. CDR3 DNA sequence: TGTGCCAGCAGCCTGCCGGGGTCCCTCCACTTT. Translated, it gives CASSLPGSLHF.

The genes are TRBV7-6 and TRBJ1-6; D may be TRBD1 (5 bases). Looked up from germline, CDR1 is SGHVS and CDR2 is FNYEAQ. CDR3 length: 14 residues. V was clipped by 5 bases and J by 0 bases, with 5 bases between them. For the CDR3, the DNA is TGTGCCAGCAGCGACAGCTCCTATAATTCACCCCTCCACTTT. This sequence encodes CASSDSSYNSPLHF.

The V gene is TRBV19, the J gene TRBJ1-1; the D gene is possibly TRBD1 (5 bases). The CDR3 totals 15 residues. Germline values: CDR1 LNHDA, CDR2 SQIVND (reference sequence). The V and J ends lost 3 bases and 1 base respectively, with 12 bases between them. The CDR3 DNA reads as TGTGCCAGTAGTATGCATAGGGGAGGGAACACTGAAGCTTTCTTT. Encoded protein: CASSMHRGGNTEAFF.

The chain recombines TRBV19 with TRBJ2-7; TRBD1 matches at 8 bases. The CDR3 runs to 15 residues. V lost 5 bases, J lost 2 bases, and 8 bases stayed unmatched. Per the germline V gene, CDR1 is LNHDA and CDR2 is SQIVND (reference sequence). The CDR3 sequence is CASSPRTGWTYEQYF. In DNA form, the CDR3 reads TGTGCCAGTAGTCCTCGGACAGGGTGGACCTACGAGCAGTACTTC.

The rearrangement links TRBV5-3 to TRBJ2-7, with TRBD2 identical over 12 bases. TRBV5-3 is recorded as an ORF, its role being uncertain. With 4 bases clipped from V and 3 bases from J, the junction kept 5 bases outside the gene matches. The CDR3 sequence is 15 residues long. The CDR3 bases are TGTGCCAGAAGCCTTCGACTAGCGGGAGACTACGAGCAGTACTTC. It is translated as CARSLRLAGDYEQYF.

This rearrangement joins TRBV11-3 to TRBJ2-7, with 8 bases identical to TRBD1. The germline V gene encodes CDR1 SGHNT and CDR2 YENEEA. V shed 5 bases, J shed 0 bases, and the junction held 6 bases outside the gene matches. The CDR3 is made up of 15 amino acids. CDR3 DNA: TGTGCCAGCAGCGCCCGGACAGGGATCTCCTACGAGCAGTACTTC. Amino acid sequence: CASSARTGISYEQYF.

The rearrangement uses TRBV7-3 and TRBJ1-1; a possible D gene is TRBD1 (6 bases). The CDR3 loop spans 14 amino acids. Trimming cost V 0 bases and J 4 bases, with 9 bases left between them. Germline assignment: CDR1 SGHTA and CDR2 FQGTGA. CDR3 DNA sequence: TGTGCCAGCAGCTTAACAACAGGGATCACTGAAGCTTTCTTT. Amino acid sequence: CASSLTTGITEAFF.

This chain uses TRBV12-3 or TRBV12-4 with TRBJ1-2; no firm D call. This CDR3 is built from 13 residues. Trimming stripped 3 bases from V and 5 bases from J, with 10 bases between. The CDR3 loop is CASSLIRAYGYTF. DNA for the CDR3: TGTGCCAGCAGTTTGATTCGAGCTTATGGCTACACCTTC.

The chain combines TRBV7-9 with TRBJ1-1; D is ambiguous. The V gene's germline CDR1 is SEHNR and CDR2 FQNEAQ (reference sequence). The V and J ends lost 5 bases and 7 bases respectively, with 14 bases between them. This CDR3 is 13 amino acids long. This chain's CDR3 is CASSIRGIGEAFF. The CDR3 nucleotides read TGTGCCAGCAGCATCCGCGGAATTGGTGAAGCTTTCTTT.

This clone has a single count. This rearrangement joins TRBV28 to TRBJ1-2, with D maybe TRBD1 (5 bases). V lost 1 base to trimming and J lost 11 bases, with 11 bases between them. Germline CDR1 MDHEN, CDR2 SYDVKM. The CDR3 contains 12 residues. The CDR3 sequence is CASSLSQGGYTF. The CDR3 nucleotides are TGTGCCAGCAGTTTATCCCAGGGAGGTTACACCTTC.

The chain is built from TRBV24-1 and TRBJ2-1; 14 bases are a match to TRBD2. The CDR3 is 20 residues long. The V and J ends lost 0 bases and 1 base, in that order; junction bases with no gene match: 7. Germline loops: CDR1 KGHDR, CDR2 SFDVKD. CDR3 in amino acids: CATSDLPGTSGSGSYNEQFF. The CDR3 region has the DNA TGTGCCACCAGTGATTTGCCGGGGACTAGCGGGAGCGGATCCTACAATGAGCAGTTCTTC.

This clone was seen once. The rearrangement joins TRBV27 to TRBJ1-1, with TRBD1 identical over 12 bases. This CDR3 is 15 amino acids long. Germline values: CDR1 MNHEY, CDR2 SMNVEV (reference sequence). The V gene end was trimmed by 4 bases and the J gene end by 4 bases; junction bases not matched to a gene: 4. This chain's CDR3 is CASSWDRGPGTEAFF. Here the CDR3 DNA reads TGTGCCAGCAGTTGGGACAGGGGGCCGGGCACTGAAGCTTTCTTT.

The chain combines TRBV28 with TRBJ1-2; no reliable D call. CDR1 and CDR2 (germline): MDHEN, SYDVKM. The length of the CDR3 is 13 residues. V was pared by 3 bases and J by 6 bases, with 11 bases between. The CDR3: CASSLGWGHGYTF. The DNA of the CDR3 is TGTGCCAGCAGTTTGGGCTGGGGTCATGGCTACACCTTC.

This sequence joins TRBV3-1 (or the pseudogene TRBV3-2) and TRBJ2-1; TRBD2 is a possible D gene (6 bases). Germline V gene data show CDR1 as LGHDT and CDR2 as YNNKEL (reference sequence). V lost 1 base and J 9 bases, leaving 7 bases between the germline ends. The CDR3 has 12 amino acids. The CDR3 nucleotides read TGTGCCAGCAGCCAAGGGACTATTGAGCAGTTCTTC. Its translation is CASSQGTIEQFF.

CDR3 bases: TGTGCCAGCAGAGACAGGGTTTCGGTCACTGAAGCTTTCTTT. It codes for CASRDRVSVTEAFF. The genes are TRBV6-5 and TRBJ1-1; 7 bases fit TRBD1. The length of the CDR3 is 14 residues. The J segment lost 4 bases and the V segment lost 6 bases, leaving 8 bases of the junction unmatched. In germline, CDR1 is MNHEY, CDR2 SVGAGI.

V is TRBV7-3 and J is TRBJ2-1; 10 nucleotides line up with TRBD2. Germline CDR1 reads SGHTA; CDR2 reads FQGTGA. The length of the CDR3 is 18 residues. After removal of 5 bases from V and 8 bases from J, the junction contained 18 bases not matched to a gene. The CDR3 bases are TGTGCCAGCAGCCGGGGACTAGCGAAAGCCCGACCGGCAGATGAGCAGTTCTTC. Translating it yields CASSRGLAKARPADEQFF.

The chain has TRBV10-3 and TRBJ2-2, with unresolved D. CDR1 and CDR2 (germline): ENHRY, SYGVKD. Between the trimmed V and J ends, which lost 4 bases and 7 bases, there was a span of 7 bases. The CDR3 has 12 amino acids. This chain's CDR3 is CAISGEIGELFF. CDR3 nucleotides: TGTGCCATCAGTGGGGAAATCGGGGAGCTGTTTTTT.

J is TRBJ2-3 and V is TRBV30; 11 bases match TRBD2. V lost 5 bases to trimming and J lost 5 bases; unmatched junction nucleotides: 9. This CDR3 spans 15 amino acids. Looked up from germline, CDR1 is GTSNPN and CDR2 is SVGIG (reference sequence). In DNA, the CDR3 is TGTGCCTGGGGCGCACTAGCGGGAGTTATAGATACGCAGTATTTT. This codes for CAWGALAGVIDTQYF.